This T cell receptor (beta chain) was recovered during a study of blood T cell repertoires in COVID-19 (dated by TCRdb to the early 2020s). Context from the whole study: The collaborator samples originated in the United States, Italy and Spain and spanned the acute and convalescent phases of COVID-19. Nearly every sample came with metadata listing a de-identified subject ID, COVID-19 status, age in years and sex. The samples were drawn from the first 160 participants of the ongoing ImmuneRACE study and from some 1,300 subjects provided by 6 global collaborators. The prospective study material was composed of cDNA or gDNA derived from T cells, B-cell-depleted T cells, or PBMCs. The dataset comprised deeply sampled blood TCRbeta repertoires from subjects exposed to, actively infected with, or recovered from COVID-19. The repertoires were released in a freely available public database intended as a resource for research on the immune response to SARS-CoV-2. Where available, HLA class I and class II types were taken from metadata supplied by the sample provider and were not determined by assay-based typing.

Broader findings and caveats from the paper: How much clinical and demographic metadata was included differed by source and by participant, and the metadata was provided uncurated.

The collaborating institutions used their own protocols to collect whole blood in K2EDTA tubes. For TCRbeta analysis, collaborators shipped samples as frozen whole blood, isolated PBMCs, or DNA extracted from either of those sample types. Concerning this clone itself: Its antigen target is currently unknown. A junction end diverges from the germline sequence, so it may reflect a read error.

TCRbeta CDR3 regions were amplified from genomic DNA using the immunoSEQ Assay, a bias-controlled multiplex PCR. In the authors' own workflow: The number of nucleated cells in each sample was estimated from the amplification of reference gene primers within the assay. Sequence reads were collapsed and filtered to measure the absolute abundance of every unique TCRbeta CDR3 rearrangement. For each sample, productive Simpson clonality was calculated as the square root of Simpson's diversity index across productive rearrangements. Held by TCRdb, this immuneACCESS table contains in-frame sequences only and omits some clones. Under half of the omission traces to an unresolved V gene where checked; the cause of the rest is unknown. D and trimming were read from the DNA, whereas the V and J calls and clone size are those reported in that table. A total of fewer than 90,000 clones appear in this sample, about 79% of them only once. The ten biggest clones cover around 4.5% of the sample.

Per the germline V gene, MDHEN is the CDR1 and SYDVKM is the CDR2. The CDR3 has 14 amino acids, counting the end cysteine and phenylalanine. Just CDR3 DNA is preserved here, 42 bases in frame from base 1. The chain is made from TRBV28 and TRBJ2-1; 10 middle bases align to TRBD1. This receptor was identified in a woman aged 45-65 years with acute or convalescent COVID-19. The sample taken for sequencing was peripheral blood. The DNA is TGTGCCAGCAGCCGGGACAGGGGTTACATTGAGCAGTTCTTC. Its protein reads: CASSRDRGYIEQFF. The CDR3, completed at both ends by the reference TRBV28 and TRBJ2-1 genes, gives the full variable domain DVKVTQSSRYLVKRTGEKVFLECVQDMDHENMFWYRQDPGLGLRLIYFSYDVKMKEKGDIPEGYSVSREKKERFSLILESASTNQTSMYLCASSRDRGYIEQFFGPGTRLTVL.